The sequence of this T cell receptor (beta chain) was determined in a study of OX40 agonist ivuxolimab in advanced cancers. The ends were cut back, 3 bases at V and 5 bases at J, with 13 bases in the middle. The germline V gene has CDR1 MNHEY and CDR2 SVGAGI. This CDR3 region has 14 residues. TCRdb's table, derived via immunoSEQ multiplex PCR, lists solely in-frame clones and lacks some. The sample holds over 50,000 clones, approximately 90% seen once. The chain has TRBV6-5 and TRBJ2-5, with D hard to call. The clonotype originates from an adult with an advanced solid tumor such as melanoma, head and neck, liver or kidney cancer. The sequencing used CD4+ or CD8+ T cells sorted from blood, collected in a trial of the OX40 agonist ivuxolimab. CDR3 residues: CASSYSSVGETQYF. CDR3 bases: TGTGCCAGCAGTTATTCCTCTGTAGGGGAGACCCAGTACTTC.